Each of the 20 T cell receptor beta chains below was sequenced from the same sample in a study of T cells after yellow fever vaccination. A single record per CDR3 protein comes from TCRdb applying MiXCR to the 5' RACE reads. The table includes around 530,000 distinct CDR3 sequences, roughly a sixth detected once. Sequences were derived from PBMCs, sampled 5 to 6 days after the first yellow fever vaccination. The receptor set was obtained from a young man who received the YFV17D yellow fever vaccine.

This clonotype has only a few counts. DNA of the CDR3: TGTGCCAGCAGTTTGTCCCGGACTTCCTACGAGCAGTACTTC. It is translated as CASSLSRTSYEQYF. This rearrangement joins TRBV12-3 or TRBV12-4 to TRBJ2-7, with TRBD2 as a possible D gene (5 bases). Trimming stripped 3 bases from V and 1 base from J, with 10 bases between. CDR3 length: 14 residues.

This clonotype was detected a few times. The chain has TRBV6-5 and TRBJ2-4; tentative D call: TRBD1 (6 bases). This CDR3 has 18 amino acids. V lost 4 bases and J lost 0, with 19 bases in between. The V gene's germline CDR1 is MNHEY and CDR2 SVGAGI. CDR3 protein: CASSSPRTGFGAKNIQYF. The CDR3 nucleotides are TGTGCCAGCAGTTCCCCGAGAACAGGGTTCGGAGCCAAAAACATTCAGTACTTC.

This clonotype has a handful of counts. This chain links TRBV5-1 with TRBJ2-5; TRBD2 might be the D (6 bases). In germline, CDR1 is SGHRS, CDR2 YFSETQ. This CDR3 is built from 14 residues. Trimming stripped 4 bases from V and 5 bases from J, with 15 bases between. The CDR3 region has the DNA TGCGCCAGCAGCCGGGAGCAACATGGGGAGACCCAGTACTTC. As protein: CASSREQHGETQYF. Variable domain in full (rest from reference TRBV5-1 and TRBJ2-5): KAGVTQTPRYLIKTRGQQVTLSCSPISGHRSVSWYQQTPGQGLQFLFEYFSETQRNKGNFPGRFSGRQFSNSRSEMNVSTLELGDSALYLCASSREQHGETQYFGPGTRLLVL.

Many counts were recorded for this clonotype. The J gene is TRBJ2-4, the V gene TRBV3-1, with D unresolved. The CDR3 length is 17 residues. Trimming took 1 base from V and 1 from J, leaving 14 bases between them. The V gene's germline CDR1 is LGHDT and CDR2 YNNKEL (reference sequence). The CDR3 DNA reads TGTGCCAGCAGCCAAGCGTTGTTGCTCACTGCCAAAAACATTCAGTACTTC. Translated, it gives CASSQALLLTAKNIQYF.

This clonotype was counted ten times or more. The V gene is TRBV5-1, the J gene TRBJ1-1; a possible D gene is TRBD1 (6 bases). With 7 bases removed from V and 0 bases from J, the gap between germline ends came to 10 bases. The CDR3 totals 13 residues. Per the germline V gene, CDR1 is SGHRS and CDR2 is YFSETQ. The CDR3 sequence is CASRTEMNTEAFF. The CDR3 DNA reads as TGCGCCAGCCGGACAGAAATGAACACTGAAGCTTTCTTT.

This clonotype was recorded at least ten times. V usage is TRBV11-2 and J usage is TRBJ1-4; TRBD1 might be the D (5 bases). Trimming removed 5 bases at V and 7 bases at J, with 14 bases between. Germline lookup yields CDR1 SGHAT and CDR2 FQNNGV. This CDR3 contains 14 residues. As DNA, the CDR3 is TGTGCCAGCAGCCAACAGGAATTTAGTGAAAAACTGTTTTTT. Translating it yields CASSQQEFSEKLFF.

J is TRBJ2-7 and V is TRBV7-9, with D tentatively TRBD1 or TRBD2 (5 bases each). Looked up from germline, CDR1 is SEHNR and CDR2 is FQNEAQ (reference sequence). This CDR3 spans 15 amino acids. Trimming removed 7 bases from V and 2 bases from J, with 18 bases in between. The CDR3 sequence: CASIPRGVGTYEQYF. CDR3 coding DNA: TGTGCCAGCATCCCCCGGGGCGTAGGGACCTACGAGCAGTACTTC.

Ten or more counts support this clonotype. The chain couples TRBV12-3 or TRBV12-4 to TRBJ2-5, with a tentative D call TRBD1 (6 bases). The CDR3 totals 15 residues. Deletions cut 4 bases from V and 4 bases from J, with 16 bases between. The CDR3, as DNA: TGTGCCAGCAGTTCCCGCCGCGGACAGCGAGAGACCCAGTACTTC. Amino acid sequence: CASSSRRGQRETQYF.

The chain couples TRBV6-1 to TRBJ2-7, with 7 bases matching TRBD1. CDR3 size: 15 residues. CDR1 MNHNS and CDR2 SASEGT come from the germline V gene. V was clipped by 7 bases and J by 0 bases; unmatched bases: 9. Written as DNA, the CDR3 is TGTGCCAGCACAAGACAGGGCGAAAGCTCCTACGAGCAGTACTTC. It translates to CASTRQGESSYEQYF.

This clonotype was counted a few times. The chain recombines TRBV5-1 with TRBJ2-3; 7 positions match TRBD2. V lost 7 bases, J lost 12 bases, and 17 bases stayed unmatched. This CDR3 comprises 14 residues. Per germline, CDR1 SGHRS and CDR2 YFSETQ. The CDR3 protein is CASLRGDGTDAQYF. The CDR3 DNA sequence: TGCGCCAGCCTCCGGGGGGACGGCACAGATGCACAGTATTTT.

Many counts were recorded for this clonotype. The chain couples TRBV28 to TRBJ2-7, with 7 nucleotides matching TRBD2. V was clipped by 5 bases and J by 3 bases; unmatched bases: 10. The CDR3 is 15 amino acids. Germline V gene lookup returns CDR1 MDHEN and CDR2 SYDVKM. The CDR3, as DNA: TGTGCCAGCAGTCCGGGGGGAGCGGGGCGCTACGAGCAGTACTTC. As protein: CASSPGGAGRYEQYF.

In its sample, this clonotype was seen many times. The chain combines TRBV12-3 or TRBV12-4 with TRBJ2-2; D gene ambiguous. The CDR3 runs 13 residues. The V and J ends lost 4 bases and 4 bases respectively, with 7 bases between them. The CDR3 DNA reads TGTGCCAGCAGTTCAATTGGCACCGGGGAGCTGTTTTTT. This sequence encodes CASSSIGTGELFF.

The J gene is TRBJ2-7, the V gene TRBV27, with 9 bases lining up with TRBD1. The germline gives CDR1 MNHEY, CDR2 SMNVEV (reference sequence). Losses at the gene ends were 6 bases for V and 0 bases for J; bases not matched to a gene: 6. The CDR3 is made up of 15 amino acids. CDR3 in DNA: TGTGCCAGCAGGGGAGGACAGGGGAGCTCCTACGAGCAGTACGTC. Its translation is CASRGGQGSSYEQYV.

The J gene is TRBJ1-1, the V gene TRBV10-3; no clear D. Germline assignment: CDR1 ENHRY and CDR2 SYGVKD. The germline V and J ends were trimmed by 10 bases and 7 bases, with 13 bases remaining between them. The length of the CDR3 is 11 residues. The CDR3 protein is CASWEGYEAFF. CDR3 bases: TGTGCCAGTTGGGAGGGCTATGAAGCTTTCTTT.

V is TRBV5-4 and J is TRBJ1-2; perhaps TRBD1 as D (5 bases). Germline V CDR1 and CDR2: SGHNT, YYREEE (reference sequence). Trimming pared 4 bases from V and 6 bases from J, leaving 22 bases between. The CDR3 spans 16 residues. CDR3 bases: TGTGCCAGCAGCCGGGGGGTAACGGAGGGTTGGAATGGCTACACCTTC. Translated: CASSRGVTEGWNGYTF.

The V and J genes are TRBV6-1 and TRBJ2-1; 8 nucleotides line up with TRBD1. The V and J ends lost 6 bases and 6 bases, in that order; junction bases with no gene match: 4. The CDR3 contains 13 residues. CDR1 and CDR2 from the germline V gene are MNHNS and SASEGT. The CDR3 nucleotides are TGTGCCAGCAGAGATGGACAGGGCAATGAGCAGTTCTTC. It yields the protein CASRDGQGNEQFF.

This clonotype was detected many times. The gene calls are TRBV5-1 and TRBJ2-5; 9 nucleotides line up with TRBD2. CDR3 size: 16 residues. Germline assignment: CDR1 SGHRS and CDR2 YFSETQ. Trimming took 0 bases from V and 5 from J; bases not matched to a gene: 8. In DNA form, the CDR3 reads TGCGCCAGCAGCTTGGATCCTAGCGGGGCCTCGGAGACCCAGTACTTC. Protein: CASSLDPSGASETQYF.

This clonotype appeared many times. V is TRBV4-1 and J is TRBJ1-4; D not resolved. Germline assignment: CDR1 MGHRA and CDR2 YSYEKL. This CDR3 region has 15 residues. V was shortened by 2 bases and J by 8 bases, with 15 bases between the two germline ends. The CDR3 DNA follows: TGCGCCAGCAGCCAAAAATACCTCGACCCGGAAAAACTGTTTTTT. This gives the protein CASSQKYLDPEKLFF.

This clonotype was seen a handful of times. The V gene is TRBV6-5, the J gene TRBJ1-2; TRBD1 agrees at 8 bases. The CDR3 sequence is 16 residues long. After removal of 0 bases from V and 6 bases from J, the junction contained 9 bases not matched to a gene. The germline CDR1 and CDR2 sequences are MNHEY and SVGAGI. The CDR3 coding sequence is TGTGCCAGCAGTTACTCGGGCAGGGGGCAGGATGATGGCTACACCTTC. Translating it yields CASSYSGRGQDDGYTF.

The chain employs TRBV14 and TRBJ2-1; 8 bases line up with TRBD1. Germline assignment: CDR1 SGHDN and CDR2 FVKESK. The CDR3 extends over 16 amino acids. Unmatched junction bases numbered 9, after V lost 4 bases and J lost 4 bases. The CDR3 spells CASSRLTGGSYNEQFF. The CDR3 region has the DNA TGTGCCAGCAGCCGGCTAACAGGGGGTAGTTACAATGAGCAGTTCTTC.